The rows below give T cell receptor beta chains drawn from one sample of a study of blood T cell repertoires in COVID-19. Sequencing used immunoSEQ multiplex PCR; TCRdb keeps in-frame clones, though not all of them. This sample yields 68,000 or so clones, of which about 88% are seen a single time; roughly 2.5% belongs to the top ten. Sequencing used peripheral blood. These receptors were taken from a man in his 70s with active or convalescent COVID-19. Each CDR3 is given with its conserved first and last residue. D genes are given only for firm matches. Clone sizes are given selectively: once, few, many, or a class where the clone is expanded.

>.|TRBD2|TRBJ2-1|TRBV28
CASSSGSKYEQFF
TGTGCCAGTAGTAGCGGGAGTAAATATGAGCAGTTCTTC
>.|.|TRBJ1-6|TRBV6-6
CASSRDFGGSYNSPLHF
TGTGCCAGCAGTCGGGACTTCGGGGGGTCCTATAATTCACCCCTCCACTTT
>.|.|TRBJ1-2|TRBV30
CAWVPRDRPNYGYTF
TGTGCCTGGGTACCCAGAGACAGACCAAACTATGGCTACACCTTC
>.|TRBD1|TRBJ1-5|TRBV9
CASSRAGTGENQPQHF
TGTGCCAGCAGCAGAGCCGGGACAGGGGAAAATCAGCCCCAGCATTTT
>.|.|TRBJ2-1|TRBV19
CASSPRSYNEQFF
TGTGCCAGTAGCCCCAGGTCCTACAATGAGCAGTTCTTC
>.|.|TRBJ1-2|TRBV2
CASRQLLLLTPGYTF
TGTGCCAGCAGACAATTACTGCTGCTGACACCGGGCTACACCTTC
>.|TRBD1|TRBJ1-5|TRBV28
CASGQGNQPQHF
TGTGCCAGCGGACAGGGAAATCAGCCCCAGCATTTT
>.|.|TRBJ2-1|TRBV5-1
CARKGGSSYNEQFF
TGCGCCAGGAAGGGGGGGAGCTCCTACAATGAGCAGTTCTTC
>.|TRBD1|TRBJ1-2|TRBV18
CASSSTRGQGNYGYTF
TGTGCCAGCTCATCAACACGGGGACAGGGTAACTATGGCTACACCTTC
>.|.|TRBJ1-5|TRBV29-1
CSVVVQGLSNQPQHF
TGCAGCGTTGTGGTTCAGGGGTTGAGCAATCAGCCCCAGCATTTT
>once|TRBD1|TRBJ1-1|TRBV4-1
CASSQPTGGANRNTEAFF
TGCGCCAGCAGCCAACCAACAGGGGGCGCCAATAGGAACACTGAAGCTTTCTTT
>once|.|TRBJ1-1|TRBV10-2
CASSPSGNTEAFF
TGCGCCAGCAGCCCATCGGGGAACACTGAAGCTTTCTTT
>.|.|TRBJ1-1|TRBV9
CASSPTGLGTEAFF
TGTGCCAGCAGCCCTACAGGGTTGGGCACTGAAGCTTTCTTT
>.|.|TRBJ1-1|TRBV6-5
CASSSNNRNTEAFF
TGTGCCAGCAGTTCCAACAACAGGAACACTGAAGCTTTCTTT
>.|.|TRBJ1-6|TRBV7-8
CASSLGWPGNSPLHF
TGTGCCAGCAGCTTAGGCTGGCCGGGGAATTCACCCCTCCACTTT
>.|TRBD1|TRBJ1-5|TRBV6-2/TRBV6-3
CASSLDRGHGQPQHF
TGTGCCAGCAGTTTAGACAGGGGGCATGGTCAGCCCCAGCATTTT
>.|TRBD2|TRBJ2-1|TRBV5-1
CASSLGLAGSYNEQFF
TGCGCCAGCAGCCTAGGACTAGCGGGGTCCTACAATGAGCAGTTCTTC
>.|.|TRBJ1-1|TRBV19
CASSEAGLIEAFF
TGTGCCAGTAGTGAAGCAGGTCTTATTGAAGCTTTCTTT
>.|TRBD2|TRBJ2-1|TRBV13
CASSISGGLGNEQFF
TGTGCCAGCAGCATCTCGGGGGGACTAGGGAATGAGCAGTTCTTC
>.|TRBD2|TRBJ2-3|TRBV24-1
CATSPGGRDLTDTQYF
TGTGCCACTTCCCCCGGTGGGAGGGACCTCACAGATACGCAGTATTTT
>once|.|TRBJ1-1|TRBV6-5
CASNPSGYTEAFF
TGTGCCAGCAATCCTTCAGGGTACACTGAAGCTTTCTTT
>few|TRBD2|TRBJ2-7|TRBV19
CASSIAGRFSYEQYF
TGTGCCAGTAGTATAGCCGGGAGGTTTAGTTACGAGCAGTACTTC
>.|TRBD1|TRBJ2-1|TRBV7-7
CASSQGTDSYNEQFF
TGTGCCAGCAGCCAAGGGACAGATTCCTACAATGAGCAGTTCTTC
>few|.|TRBJ1-5|TRBV18
CASSPAGQLNQPQHF
TGTGCCAGCTCACCGGCCGGACAGCTCAATCAGCCCCAGCATTTT
>.|TRBD1|TRBJ2-3|TRBV5-4
CASSLQGALGTDTQYF
TGTGCCAGCAGCTTGCAGGGGGCGCTGGGCACAGATACGCAGTATTTT
>.|TRBD2|TRBJ2-7|TRBV3-1/TRBV3-2
CASSQGLAGGSYEQYF
TGTGCCAGCAGCCAAGGACTGGCGGGGGGCTCCTACGAGCAGTACTTC
>once|TRBD2|TRBJ2-1|TRBV10-3
CAISNSAGEIYNEQFF
TGTGCCATCAGTAACTCAGCGGGAGAGATCTACAATGAGCAGTTCTTC
>.|TRBD1|TRBJ1-1|TRBV3-1/TRBV3-2
CASSQGQGGNTEAFF
TGTGCCAGCAGCCAAGGTCAGGGGGGGAACACTGAAGCTTTCTTT
>.|TRBD2|TRBJ2-5|TRBV28
CASSLSGRPGETQYF
TGTGCCAGCAGTTTAAGCGGGAGACCAGGGGAGACCCAGTACTTC
>once|.|TRBJ1-1|TRBV7-8
CASSLGVQGEAFF
TGTGCCAGCAGCTTAGGGGTTCAGGGGGAAGCTTTCTTT
>.|.|TRBJ1-3|TRBV9
CASSVELSGNTIYF
TGTGCCAGCAGCGTAGAGCTCTCTGGAAACACCATATATTTT
>.|.|TRBJ1-3|TRBV3-1/TRBV3-2
CASSLQHRVSGNTIYF
TGTGCCAGCAGCCTTCAACACAGGGTCTCTGGAAACACCATATATTTT
>.|.|TRBJ2-7|TRBV3-1/TRBV3-2
CASSQLATYEQYF
TGTGCCAGCAGCCAACTAGCGACCTACGAGCAGTACTTC
>.|TRBD1|TRBJ1-3|TRBV2
CASSQRDRALSSGNTIYF
TGTGCCAGCTCCCAAAGGGACAGGGCCTTGTCGTCTGGAAACACCATATATTTT
>.|TRBD2|TRBJ2-5|TRBV2
CASIRAGGGGETQYF
TGTGCCAGCATTCGAGCGGGAGGTGGGGGGGAGACCCAGTACTTC
>.|TRBD2|TRBJ2-3|TRBV5-1
CASKAGSWGDTQYF
TGCGCCAGCAAAGCGGGATCATGGGGAGATACGCAGTATTTT
>.|.|TRBJ2-5|TRBV7-2
CASSLVRETQYF
TGTGCCAGCAGCTTGGTACGGGAGACCCAGTACTTC
>.|.|TRBJ2-3|TRBV3-1/TRBV3-2
CASSQVQGADTQYF
TGTGCCAGCAGCCAGGTACAGGGTGCCGATACGCAGTATTTT
>.|.|TRBJ2-2|TRBV7-7
CASSAPRGQPTGELFF
TGTGCCAGCAGCGCACCTCGTGGGCAACCCACCGGGGAGCTGTTTTTT
>once|.|TRBJ1-1|TRBV3-1/TRBV3-2
CASSQVANTEAFF
TGTGCCAGCAGCCAAGTGGCAAACACTGAAGCTTTCTTT
>.|.|TRBJ2-7|TRBV27
CASSSDGSPTRRVQYF
TGTGCCAGCAGCTCTGACGGCAGCCCTACGAGGAGGGTACAGTACTTC
>once|TRBD2|TRBJ2-2|TRBV11-3
CASSLGTSGNTGELFF
TGTGCCAGCAGCTTAGGGACTAGCGGGAACACCGGGGAGCTGTTTTTT
>.|TRBD1|TRBJ1-1|TRBV19
CASSPPDRPDTEAFF
TGTGCCAGTAGTCCGCCGGACAGGCCGGACACTGAAGCTTTCTTT
>.|.|TRBJ2-3|TRBV2
CASSVASTDTQYF
TGTGCCAGCAGTGTGGCTAGCACAGATACGCAGTATTTT
>.|.|TRBJ2-5|TRBV27
CASSLGRWETQYF
TGTGCCAGCAGTTTAGGTCGGTGGGAGACCCAGTACTTC
>.|.|TRBJ1-3|TRBV28
CATETGFSGNTIYF
TGTGCCACTGAGACAGGTTTCTCTGGAAACACCATATATTTT
>.|.|TRBJ2-7|TRBV10-3
CAISGTDSSYEQYF
TGTGCCATCAGTGGGACAGATAGCTCCTACGAGCAGTACTTC
>.|.|TRBJ1-1|TRBV6-6
CASSYSKTEPEAFF
TGTGCCAGCAGTTACTCGAAAACAGAACCTGAAGCTTTCTTT
>.|TRBD2|TRBJ2-1|TRBV7-2
CASSPLAGPYNEQFF
TGTGCCAGCAGCCCCCTAGCGGGACCTTACAATGAGCAGTTCTTC
>.|TRBD1|TRBJ2-7|TRBV30
CAWDRGPYEQYF
TGTGCCTGGGACAGGGGCCCATACGAGCAGTACTTC
>.|TRBD2|TRBJ2-2|TRBV9
CASSETSLNTGELFF
TGTGCCAGCAGCGAGACTAGCCTGAACACCGGGGAGCTGTTTTTT
>.|.|TRBJ2-3|TRBV5-4
CASSFSGNADTQYF
TGTGCCAGCAGTTTCTCCGGGAATGCAGATACGCAGTATTTT
>once|.|TRBJ2-2|TRBV5-8
CASSSLSADTGELFF
TGTGCCAGCAGCTCCTTAAGTGCGGACACCGGGGAGCTGTTTTTT
>.|.|TRBJ2-2|TRBV20-1
CSASLRATNGELFF
TGCAGTGCTAGTCTGAGGGCCACGAACGGGGAGCTGTTTTTT
>once|TRBD1|TRBJ1-4|TRBV30
CAWSFQGVAEKLFF
TGTGCCTGGAGCTTTCAGGGGGTAGCTGAAAAACTGTTTTTT
>.|.|TRBJ2-2|TRBV19
CASSPRDTYTGELFF
TGTGCCAGTAGTCCTAGGGACACCTACACCGGGGAGCTGTTTTTT
>once|.|TRBJ2-7|TRBV11-3
CASSFTRHRDILTYEQYF
TGTGCCAGCAGCTTTACTCGTCACCGGGACATCCTAACCTACGAGCAGTACTTC